This TCR beta chain was retrieved from a study of T cell repertoires in cytomegalovirus infection. Regarding the study as a whole: HLA-C-restricted TCR beta clonotypes specific for CMV led the ex vivo response.

V was pared by 1 base and J by 8 bases, with 18 bases between. The CDR3 covers 16 residues. CDR1 is SGHVS, CDR2 FQNEAQ, per germline. TCRdb fed the reads into MiXCR, producing one record per CDR3 protein. This sample has some 110,000 distinct CDR3 sequences, with around 10% found just once. This clonotype was picked up many times. Its specificity is not known. Sequencing was performed on PBMCs, sequenced either directly or after in vitro stimulation (not recorded which). This rearrangement joins TRBV7-8 to TRBJ2-1; the D is unclear. The TCR sequence derives from a human donor in good health (CMV status not recorded). Some clones in this sample may be carry-over from other donors' samples. The DNA of the CDR3 is TGTGCCAGCAGCTTAGTCTGGGTTCCCAGAGGCGATGAGCAGTTCTTC. Protein sequence: CASSLVWVPRGDEQFF.